This T cell receptor (beta chain) is drawn from a study of CD8 T cells in ankylosing spondylitis. Findings and limits, study-wide: Both synovial fluid and blood in reactive arthritis had previously been reported to carry some motif variants. Matched ankylosing spondylitis synovial fluid reportedly showed significant enrichment of disease-linked clones. Seemingly distinctive of ankylosing spondylitis blood was a TCR beta motif formed by eight highly homologous variants.

The table lists this clonotype with many counts. Its antigen is not known. TCRdb fed the 5' RACE reads into MiXCR, producing one record per CDR3 protein. The data contain over 450,000 distinct CDR3 sequences, roughly 12% of them singletons. The V and J ends lost 4 bases and 6 bases respectively, with 15 bases between them. There are 15 residues in the CDR3. Germline V gene sequence: CDR1 MGHRA, CDR2 YSYEKL. The clonotype originates from a male donor with ankylosing spondylitis. Sequencing was carried out using blood, either unsorted or a sorted T cell fraction (not recorded which). The chain carries TRBV4-1 and TRBJ1-4, with a tentative D call TRBD1 (6 bases). The CDR3 DNA follows: TGCGCCAGCAGCCGCGGGACATCGGCCGATGAAAAACTGTTTTTT. Its protein product is CASSRGTSADEKLFF.